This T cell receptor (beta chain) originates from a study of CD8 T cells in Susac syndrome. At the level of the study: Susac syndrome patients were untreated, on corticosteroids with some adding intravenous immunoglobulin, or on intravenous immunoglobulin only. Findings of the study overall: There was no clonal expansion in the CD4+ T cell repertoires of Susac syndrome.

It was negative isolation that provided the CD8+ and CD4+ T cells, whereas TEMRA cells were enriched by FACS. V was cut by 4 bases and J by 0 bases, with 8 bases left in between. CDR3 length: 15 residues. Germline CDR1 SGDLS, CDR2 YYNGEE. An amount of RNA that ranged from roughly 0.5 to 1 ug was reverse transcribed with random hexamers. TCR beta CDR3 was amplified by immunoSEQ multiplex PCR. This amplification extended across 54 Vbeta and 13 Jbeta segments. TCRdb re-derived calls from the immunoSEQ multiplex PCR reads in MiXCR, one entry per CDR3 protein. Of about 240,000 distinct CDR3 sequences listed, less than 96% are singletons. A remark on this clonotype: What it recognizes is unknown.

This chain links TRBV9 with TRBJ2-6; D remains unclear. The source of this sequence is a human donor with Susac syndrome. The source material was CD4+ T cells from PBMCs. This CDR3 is CASSTRHSGANVLTF. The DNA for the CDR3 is TGTGCCAGCAGCACCCGGCACTCTGGGGCCAACGTCCTGACTTTC.